The 22 T cell receptor beta chains below were found in one sample sequenced in a study of blood T cell repertoires in COVID-19. The protocol was immunoSEQ multiplex PCR, while the TCRdb copy is restricted to in-frame clones and leaves out a portion. The sample carries 250,000 or so clones, about 90% recorded once. The sequenced sample consisted of PBMCs or T cells enriched from blood (not recorded which). These receptors came from a man aged 50 to 59 who had been exposed to COVID-19.

A remark on this clone: Other DNA sequences of this sample code for an identical CDR3. V gene TRBV25-1 combines with J gene TRBJ1-2; D not resolved. This CDR3 is built from 12 residues. Germline V gene data show CDR1 as MGHDK and CDR2 as SYGVNS. V lost 3 bases and J 8 bases, leaving 10 bases between the germline ends. The CDR3 reads CASSDGRYGYTF. CDR3 nucleotides: TGTGCCAGCAGTGACGGTCGCTACGGCTACACCTTC.

This clone has a single count. The rearrangement joins TRBV5-1 to TRBJ2-1; no firm D call. The V end was cut by 2 bases, the J end by 7 bases, with 10 bases between. This CDR3 comprises 13 residues. The germline gives CDR1 SGHRS, CDR2 YFSETQ. CDR3 coding DNA: TGCGCCAGCAGCTTTGAATCGGTGAATGAGCAGTTCTTC. This encodes CASSFESVNEQFF.

The rearrangement joins TRBV10-3 to TRBJ1-5; D gene unclear. In germline, CDR1 is ENHRY, CDR2 SYGVKD. This CDR3 is 13 amino acids long. Trimming cost V 10 bases and J 4 bases, with 14 bases left between them. The CDR3 DNA reads TGTGCCACCCGCGGGGAGGAAAATCAGCCCCAGCATTTT. Its translation: CATRGEENQPQHF.

The chain has TRBV5-6 and TRBJ1-2; D unresolved. CDR1 SGHDT and CDR2 YYEEEE come from the germline V gene. The CDR3 loop spans 13 amino acids. Trimming removed 4 bases from V and 3 bases from J, with 10 bases in between. CDR3 loop: CASSDQEHYGYTF. The CDR3 DNA reads TGTGCCAGCAGCGATCAAGAGCACTATGGCTACACCTTC. Variable domain in full (rest from reference TRBV5-6 and TRBJ1-2): DAGVTQSPTHLIKTRGQQVTLRCSPKSGHDTVSWYQQALGQGPQFIFQYYEEEERQRGNFPDRFSGHQFPNYSSELNVNALLLGDSALYLCASSDQEHYGYTFGSGTRLTVV.

V usage is TRBV28 and J usage is TRBJ2-3; D gene uncertain. The CDR3 is made up of 17 amino acids. Germline CDR1 is MDHEN and CDR2 is SYDVKM. The ends were cut back, 2 bases at V and 1 base at J, with 16 bases in the middle. The CDR3 coding sequence is TGTGCCAGCAGTTTAACGCCTAGTAGCATCGGCACAGATACGCAGTATTTT. Translation gives CASSLTPSSIGTDTQYF.

The chain joins TRBV5-1 to TRBJ1-4; D unresolved. The V gene's germline CDR1 is SGHRS and CDR2 YFSETQ. V was trimmed by 2 bases and J by 7 bases, leaving 15 bases between them. There are 15 residues in the CDR3. The DNA of the CDR3 is TGCGCCAGCAGCTTCGTATCTAGGGCGGGTGAAAAACTGTTTTTT. Its translation is CASSFVSRAGEKLFF.

As to this clone: One end of the junction varies from germline; a read error may be responsible. This sequence joins TRBV6-6 and TRBJ2-5; 7 bases fit TRBD1. Germline V gene lookup returns CDR1 MNHNY and CDR2 SVGAGI (reference sequence). This CDR3 has 11 residues. CDR3 protein: CASSYRDRPDF. The CDR3 nucleotides read TGTGCCAGCAGTTACCGGGACAGACCCGACTTC.

V is TRBV28 and J is TRBJ2-5; D possibly corresponds to TRBD2 (6 bases). Germline-derived CDR1 and CDR2 are MDHEN and SYDVKM. The CDR3 length is 15 residues. V lost 6 bases, J lost 1 base, and 15 bases lay in between. CDR3 amino acids: CASSLSVGGQETQYF. DNA of the CDR3: TGTGCCAGCAGCCTTTCTGTGGGGGGCCAAGAGACCCAGTACTTC. Looking up the rest from reference TRBV28 and TRBJ2-5 gives the full variable domain: DVKVTQSSRYLVKRTGEKVFLECVQDMDHENMFWYRQDPGLGLRLIYFSYDVKMKEKGDIPEGYSVSREKKERFSLILESASTNQTSMYLCASSLSVGGQETQYFGPGTRLLVL.

This clone came up once. The chain carries TRBV11-2 and TRBJ2-2, with TRBD2 as a possible D gene (6 bases). This CDR3 has 15 amino acids. Germline V gene lookup returns CDR1 SGHAT and CDR2 FQNNGV. V was clipped by 1 base and J by 7 bases, with 13 bases between them. The CDR3 DNA reads TGTGCCAGCAGCTTAGGTCGGGGGAAAATCGGGGAGCTGTTTTTT. Amino acid sequence: CASSLGRGKIGELFF. The entire variable domain, with the rest obtained from reference TRBV11-2 and TRBJ2-2, is as follows: EAGVAQSPRYKIIEKRQSVAFWCNPISGHATLYWYQQILGQGPKLLIQFQNNGVVDDSQLPKDRFSAERLKGVDSTLKIQPAKLEDSAVYLCASSLGRGKIGELFFGEGSRLTVL.

The chain is built from TRBV2 and TRBJ2-1; D remains ambiguous. This CDR3 region has 11 residues. Trimming cost V 9 bases and J 4 bases, with 7 bases left between them. Germline lookup yields CDR1 SNHLY and CDR2 FYNNEI. Here the CDR3 DNA reads TGTGCCAGTACCTATTACAATGAGCAGTTCTTC. Protein sequence: CASTYYNEQFF.

The gene calls are TRBV30 and TRBJ2-5, with 11 positions matching TRBD2. The CDR3 totals 15 residues. The germline V gene has CDR1 GTSNPN and CDR2 SVGIG (reference sequence). The ends lost 4 bases at V and 9 bases at J; junction bases unmatched: 13. In DNA form, the CDR3 reads TGTGCCTGGAAACCTAGCGGGGGGTCATACCGGGCCCAGTACTTC. Translation gives CAWKPSGGSYRAQYF.

V gene TRBV11-3 combines with J gene TRBJ2-1; D is possibly TRBD1 (5 bases). CDR1 and CDR2 (germline): SGHNT, YENEEA. The CDR3 length is 13 residues. V was pared by 1 base and J by 4 bases, with 5 bases between. CDR3 DNA: TGTGCCAGCAGCTTAGGACAGTACAATGAGCAGTTCTTC. It encodes CASSLGQYNEQFF.

The CDR3 loop is CASSVSGSGNEQFF. The CDR3 DNA is TGTGCCAGCAGCGTTAGCGGGAGTGGAAATGAGCAGTTCTTC. The chain is built from TRBV9 and TRBJ2-1, with 9 bases fitting TRBD2. The CDR3 spans 14 residues. V gave up 2 bases and J gave up 7 bases; unmatched junction bases: 4. Germline CDR1 and CDR2: SGDLS and YYNGEE.

CDR3 amino acids: CASSPMAGGNSPLHF. The CDR3 DNA reads as TGTGCCAGCAGTCCCATGGCAGGGGGTAATTCACCCCTCCACTTT. V gene TRBV27 combines with J gene TRBJ1-6; 7 bases are shared with TRBD1. V gave up 5 bases and J gave up 6 bases; unmatched junction bases: 7. CDR1 and CDR2 from the germline V gene are MNHEY and SMNVEV (reference sequence). There are 15 residues in the CDR3.

The chain is built from TRBV29-1 and TRBJ2-3, with TRBD2 identical over 10 bases. The CDR3 loop spans 15 amino acids. V gave up 3 bases and J gave up 1 base; unmatched junction bases: 4. Looked up from germline, CDR1 is SQVTM and CDR2 is ANQGSEA. The CDR3 bases are TGCAGCGTTGAGGGAAGCGGGGGGGGCACAGATACGCAGTATTTT. It yields the protein CSVEGSGGGTDTQYF.

This clone was seen only once. The chain links TRBV29-1 to TRBJ1-2; the D gene is possibly TRBD1 (6 bases). This CDR3 spans 13 amino acids. V dropped 3 bases and J dropped 4 bases, with 12 bases sitting between them. CDR1 and CDR2 from the germline V gene are SQVTM and ANQGSEA. The CDR3 is CSVDRGSGYGYTF. The CDR3 DNA sequence: TGCAGCGTTGACAGGGGTTCGGGCTATGGCTACACCTTC.

The rearrangement links TRBV3-1 (or the pseudogene TRBV3-2) to TRBJ1-1; D call uncertain. Trimming removed 4 bases at V and 1 base at J, with 10 bases between. The germline gives CDR1 LGHDT, CDR2 YNNKEL (reference sequence). The CDR3 has 14 residues. The CDR3 loop reads CASSRYGENTEAFF. CDR3 DNA: TGTGCCAGCAGCCGATACGGAGAGAACACTGAAGCTTTCTTT.

This chain connects TRBV7-2 to TRBJ2-3; TRBD2 aligns across 12 bases. The CDR3 length is 17 residues. Germline CDR1 SGHTA, CDR2 FQGNSA. Trimming removed 4 bases from V and 4 bases from J; junction bases left unmatched: 9. This chain's CDR3 is CASSWRGTSGQADTQYF. The CDR3 DNA is TGTGCCAGCAGCTGGAGGGGGACTAGCGGGCAAGCAGATACGCAGTATTTT.

The V gene is TRBV4-1, the J gene TRBJ1-5; D is perhaps TRBD1 (6 bases). The V end lost 4 bases, the J end lost 1 base, and 23 bases lay between the germline ends. Germline lookup yields CDR1 MGHRA and CDR2 YSYEKL. The CDR3 loop spans 19 amino acids. CDR3: CASSPIMRGAVGSNQPQHF. CDR3 DNA: TGCGCCAGCAGCCCCATTATGCGGGGGGCCGTCGGAAGCAATCAGCCCCAGCATTTT.

About this clone: Other DNA variants within this sample encode the same CDR3. The gene calls are TRBV11-2 and TRBJ1-1, with a tentative D call TRBD1 (6 bases). The CDR3 covers 13 residues. Germline CDR1 SGHAT, CDR2 FQNNGV. V gave up 1 base and J gave up 5 bases, with 8 bases separating them. CDR3 sequence (DNA): TGTGCCAGCAGCTTAGCTAGGGGGACTGAAGCTTTCTTT. Encoded protein: CASSLARGTEAFF.

The chain has TRBV6-4 and TRBJ1-1, with unresolved D. The CDR3 consists of 13 residues. In germline, CDR1 is MRHNA, CDR2 SNTAGT. The germline V and J ends were trimmed by 4 bases and 0 bases, with 6 bases remaining between them. CDR3 sequence: CASSVQMNTEAFF. Here the CDR3 DNA reads TGTGCCAGCAGTGTCCAGATGAACACTGAAGCTTTCTTT.

The chain has TRBV10-3 and TRBJ1-1; a weak D match, TRBD1 (5 bases). CDR1 is ENHRY, CDR2 SYGVKD, per germline. The CDR3 runs to 14 residues. With 3 bases removed from V and 0 bases from J, the gap between germline ends came to 8 bases. The CDR3 bases are TGTGCCATCAGTGATCGGGGGATGAACACTGAAGCTTTCTTT. Protein product: CAISDRGMNTEAFF.